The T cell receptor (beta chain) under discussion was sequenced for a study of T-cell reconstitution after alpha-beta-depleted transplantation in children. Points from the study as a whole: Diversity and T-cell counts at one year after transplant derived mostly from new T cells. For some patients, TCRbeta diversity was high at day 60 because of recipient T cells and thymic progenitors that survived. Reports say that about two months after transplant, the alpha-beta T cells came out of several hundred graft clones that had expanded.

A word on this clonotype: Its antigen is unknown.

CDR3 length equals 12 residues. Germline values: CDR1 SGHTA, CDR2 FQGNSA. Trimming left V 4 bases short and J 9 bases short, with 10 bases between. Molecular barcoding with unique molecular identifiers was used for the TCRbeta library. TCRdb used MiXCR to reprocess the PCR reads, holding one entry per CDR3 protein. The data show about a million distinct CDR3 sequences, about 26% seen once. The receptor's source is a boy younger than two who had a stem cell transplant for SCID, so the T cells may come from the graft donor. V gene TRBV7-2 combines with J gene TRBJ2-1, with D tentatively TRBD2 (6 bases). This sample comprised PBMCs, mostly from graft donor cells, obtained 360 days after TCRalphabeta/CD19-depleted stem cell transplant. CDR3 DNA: TGTGCCAGCAGCTACGGGGAGGCTGAGCAGTTCTTC. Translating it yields CASSYGEAEQFF.